This TCR beta chain was retrieved from a study of shared clonotypes between healthy human individuals. Worth noting for this clone: Its antigen is as yet unknown.

CD45RO-negative CD8 cells positively selected for CCR7 made up the naive population, which excluded terminally differentiated effector memory CD45RA+ cells. The donors were all Caucasian adults (living in Nashville, Tennessee). Findings and caveats of the study: Some naive CD4 clonotypes, 4% to 6%, turned up in common across several donors. Clonotype sharing among the donors was expected to vary with sequencing depth.

V was pared by 2 bases and J by 12 bases, with 12 bases of the junction left unmatched. The CDR3 has 14 amino acids. Germline CDR1 and CDR2: SGHDT and YYEEEE. Data came from immunoSEQ multiplex PCR; TCRdb stores just in-frame clones and leaves some out. Here the sample spans about 1,900,000 clones, less than 95% being singletons. The sample comprised naive CD8+ T cells sorted from blood. This chain uses TRBV5-6 with TRBJ2-3, with TRBD2 identical over 7 bases. The clonotype comes from a man younger than 35 in good health. The CDR3 protein is CASSFGGSQFPQYF. The CDR3 DNA reads TGTGCCAGCAGCTTCGGGGGGTCCCAGTTCCCACAGTATTTT.